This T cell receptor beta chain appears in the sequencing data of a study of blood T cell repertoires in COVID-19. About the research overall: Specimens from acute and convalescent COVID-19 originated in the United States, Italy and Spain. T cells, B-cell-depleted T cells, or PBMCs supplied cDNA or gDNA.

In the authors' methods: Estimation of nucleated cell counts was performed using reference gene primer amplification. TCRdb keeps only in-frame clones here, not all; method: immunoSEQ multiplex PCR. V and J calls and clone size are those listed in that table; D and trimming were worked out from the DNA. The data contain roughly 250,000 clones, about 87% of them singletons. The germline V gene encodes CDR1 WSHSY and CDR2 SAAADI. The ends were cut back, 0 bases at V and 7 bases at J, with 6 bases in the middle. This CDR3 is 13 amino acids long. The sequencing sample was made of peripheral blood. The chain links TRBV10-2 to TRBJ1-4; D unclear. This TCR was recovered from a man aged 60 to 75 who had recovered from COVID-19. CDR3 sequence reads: CASSESLAEKLFF. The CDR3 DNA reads TGCGCCAGCAGTGAGTCTTTGGCTGAAAAACTGTTTTTT.